What follows are 19 T cell receptor beta chains derived from one specimen sequenced in a study of T cells after yellow fever vaccination (dated by TCRdb to between 2018 and 2021). The library relied on 5' RACE. The reads were generated on an Illumina NovaSeq 6000. TCRdb reanalyzed the raw reads on its own, using fastp at Q25 for trimming and MiXCR for clone calling, and kept in-frame beta chains. Identical CDR3 proteins give one entry, which carries the most common genes and DNA. For this sample the table gives about 320,000 distinct CDR3 sequences, of which 3.5% to 4.5% were detected only once. The top ten clonotypes cover approximately 19% of the sample. The treatment or condition label here, explained by the study, means: live attenuated yellow fever vaccine strain. Sequenced material: PBMCs, taken 15 days after the yellow fever booster vaccination. The receptors shown here come from a young man who received the YFV17D yellow fever vaccine.

J is TRBJ1-6 and V is TRBV5-1, with D possibly TRBD1 on 6 matching bases. The germline V gene encodes CDR1 SGHRS and CDR2 YFSETQ. CDR3 size: 15 residues. Trimming took off 3 bases at V and 3 bases at J, with 10 bases between the two ends. In DNA form, the CDR3 reads TGCGCCAGCAGCTACCGACAGGACTATAATTCACCCCTCCACTTT. It yields the protein CASSYRQDYNSPLHF. Full variable domain (outside the CDR3, taken from reference TRBV5-1 and TRBJ1-6): KAGVTQTPRYLIKTRGQQVTLSCSPISGHRSVSWYQQTPGQGLQFLFEYFSETQRNKGNFPGRFSGRQFSNSRSEMNVSTLELGDSALYLCASSYRQDYNSPLHFGNGTRLTVT.

Ten or more counts support this clonotype. V gene TRBV20-1 combines with J gene TRBJ2-7, with D possibly matching TRBD1 (6 bases). The CDR3 has 14 amino acids. Trimming pared 3 bases from V and 7 bases from J, leaving 19 bases between. Per the germline V gene, CDR1 is DFQATT and CDR2 is SNEGSKA (reference sequence). The DNA for the CDR3 is TGCAGTGCTAGGAGGCCGGGACACCGAGAAGAGCAGTACTTC. It is translated as CSARRPGHREEQYF.

There are a few counts of this clonotype. The chain uses TRBV6-1 and TRBJ1-2; 9 positions agree with TRBD1. V was pared by 6 bases and J by 6 bases, with 8 bases of the junction left unmatched. Germline V lookup: CDR1 MNHNS, CDR2 SASEGT. This CDR3 contains 14 residues. The CDR3 DNA sequence: TGTGCCAGCAGCCTAGGGACAGGGAGAGATGGCTACACCTTC. This codes for CASSLGTGRDGYTF.

This clonotype has a handful of counts. The V and J genes are TRBV29-1 and TRBJ2-6, with no clear D. V was trimmed by 7 bases and J by 0 bases, leaving 7 bases between them. Germline V lookup: CDR1 SQVTM, CDR2 ANQGSEA. CDR3 length: 13 amino acids. DNA of the CDR3: TGCAGCGCCTACCTCTCTGGGGCCAACGTCCTGACTTTC. Its translation is CSAYLSGANVLTF.

This clonotype appeared a few times. The chain is built from TRBV7-2 and TRBJ2-3, with D unclear. Germline-derived CDR1 and CDR2 are SGHTA and FQGNSA. The V end was cut by 4 bases, the J end by 1 base, with 9 bases between. This CDR3 is 14 amino acids long. CDR3 sequence (DNA): TGTGCCAGCAGCTCCTGGGAAGGCACAGATACGCAGTATTTT. Translation gives CASSSWEGTDTQYF.

This clonotype was recorded a few times. The rearrangement links TRBV6-2 or TRBV6-3 to TRBJ1-1; weak D call: TRBD1 (6 bases). This CDR3 has 15 amino acids. Per germline, CDR1 MNHEY and CDR2 SVGEGT. Trimming pared 7 bases from V and 4 bases from J, leaving 19 bases between. The CDR3 here is CASTPYRQGSTEAFF. For the CDR3, the DNA is TGTGCCAGCACTCCCTACCGGCAGGGGAGCACTGAAGCTTTCTTT.

V usage is TRBV25-1 and J usage is TRBJ1-6; no reliable D call. CDR3 size: 14 residues. Trimming pared 4 bases from V and 3 bases from J, leaving 7 bases between. Per germline, CDR1 MGHDK and CDR2 SYGVNS. The CDR3 region has the DNA TGTGCCAGCAGTGCCGACGGCTATAATTCACCCCTCCACTTT. Its translation is CASSADGYNSPLHF.

This clonotype was detected many times. CDR3 protein: CATSRDRERGGFHEQFF. The CDR3 DNA reads as TGTGCCACCAGCAGAGATCGGGAGCGGGGGGGTTTCCATGAGCAGTTCTTC. V is TRBV15 and J is TRBJ2-1, with TRBD2 identical over 10 bases. Trimming at V came to 0 bases and at J to 8 bases, leaving 10 bases not matched to a gene. This CDR3 has 17 amino acids. Germline V CDR1 and CDR2: LNHNV, YYDKDF (reference sequence).

There are a few counts of this clonotype. The genes are TRBV5-1 and TRBJ2-1; TRBD1 or TRBD2 may be the D gene (5 bases each). Germline loops: CDR1 SGHRS, CDR2 YFSETQ. Trimming left V 2 bases short and J 3 bases short, with 12 bases between. The CDR3 spans 15 residues. The CDR3 region has the DNA TGCGCCAGCAGCTTCCGGGACCTAGGCTACAATGAGCAGTTCTTC. Translated: CASSFRDLGYNEQFF.

This chain joins TRBV6-4 and TRBJ1-1; 8 nucleotides align to TRBD1. Germline CDR1 reads MRHNA; CDR2 reads SNTAGT. The V gene end was trimmed by 6 bases and the J gene end by 11 bases; junction bases not matched to a gene: 8. This CDR3 is 12 amino acids long. CDR3 amino acids: CASRKTGDFAFF. CDR3 nucleotides: TGTGCCAGCAGAAAGACAGGGGATTTCGCTTTCTTT.

V gene TRBV4-1 combines with J gene TRBJ2-2; D is perhaps TRBD1 (6 bases). The ends were cut back, 0 bases at V and 5 bases at J, with 10 bases in the middle. Germline CDR1 MGHRA, CDR2 YSYEKL. The length of the CDR3 is 15 residues. This chain's CDR3 is CASSQETGYTGELFF. The CDR3 nucleotides read TGCGCCAGCAGCCAAGAGACAGGATATACCGGGGAGCTGTTTTTT.

This clonotype was seen only a few times. The rearrangement uses TRBV6-2 or TRBV6-3 and TRBJ2-1; 13 bases match TRBD2. The CDR3 sequence is 15 residues long. The J segment lost 9 bases and the V segment lost 6 bases, leaving 8 bases of the junction unmatched. Germline CDR1 and CDR2: MNHEY and SVGEGT. The CDR3 DNA reads TGTGCCAGCAGAACCGGGACTAGCGGGGCGGGTGAGCAGTTCTTC. Protein: CASRTGTSGAGEQFF.

In its sample, this clonotype was seen a few times. The chain carries TRBV7-9 and TRBJ1-1; no clear D gene. Germline V CDR1 and CDR2: SEHNR, FQNEAQ (reference sequence). The CDR3 runs to 12 residues. Trimming took off 5 bases at V and 7 bases at J, with 11 bases between the two ends. The CDR3 region has the DNA TGTGCCAGCAGCCATACACGGGATGAAGCTTTCTTT. Translating gives CASSHTRDEAFF.

This clonotype was picked up many times. The chain carries TRBV4-1 and TRBJ2-1; 12 positions agree with TRBD2. V trimming: 8 bases; J trimming: 1 base; junction bases outside the gene matches: 12. The CDR3 extends over 18 amino acids. CDR1 MGHRA and CDR2 YSYEKL come from the germline V gene. The CDR3 bases are TGCGCCAGCTCTAGGGGGCTAGCGGGGGGGCGATCCTACAATGAGCAGTTCTTC. Translation gives CASSRGLAGGRSYNEQFF.

At least ten counts were recorded for this clonotype. The chain employs TRBV12-3 or TRBV12-4 and TRBJ1-3, with D possibly matching TRBD1 (6 bases). Deletions cut 5 bases from V and 8 bases from J, with 22 bases between. This CDR3 has 16 residues. The CDR3 DNA reads TGTGCCAGCAGTGCCGGGCGACGGGGGCATGGGGACACCATATATTTT. Protein: CASSAGRRGHGDTIYF.

This clonotype was counted only a few times. CDR3 residues: CASRPRPSQGNNQPQHF. Here the CDR3 DNA reads TGTGCCAGCAGACCCCGCCCCAGCCAAGGGAATAATCAGCCCCAGCATTTT. The V gene is TRBV6-6, the J gene TRBJ1-5; D gene uncertain. Trimming removed 6 bases at V and 4 bases at J, with 22 bases between. The CDR3 is 17 residues long. Germline values: CDR1 MNHNY, CDR2 SVGAGI (reference sequence).

This clonotype appeared a few times. This chain's CDR3 is CASSQHRTGGNEKLFF. CDR3 nucleotide sequence: TGCGCCAGCAGCCAACACAGGACAGGGGGTAATGAAAAACTGTTTTTT. The V and J genes are TRBV4-1 and TRBJ1-4, with 10 nucleotides matching TRBD1. The CDR3 is made up of 16 amino acids. CDR1 and CDR2 from the germline V gene are MGHRA and YSYEKL. V dropped 2 bases and J dropped 4; count of bases not matched to a gene: 4.

The chain links TRBV5-1 to TRBJ1-2, with a tentative D call TRBD1 (5 bases). Germline CDR1 and CDR2: SGHRS and YFSETQ. Trimming took 4 bases from V and 5 from J, leaving 18 bases between them. CDR3 length: 15 amino acids. For the CDR3, the DNA is TGCGCCAGCAGCCAACACCGGGACGCAAGTTATGGCTACACCTTC. It yields the protein CASSQHRDASYGYTF.

This clonotype was picked up a small number of times. The chain has TRBV7-8 and TRBJ1-3; unclear D gene. Germline values: CDR1 SGHVS, CDR2 FQNEAQ. Between the trimmed V and J ends, which lost 5 bases and 0 bases, there was a span of 11 bases. This CDR3 spans 15 amino acids. Here the CDR3 reads CASSLHSPSGNTIYF. CDR3 bases: TGTGCCAGCAGCCTGCACAGTCCCTCTGGAAACACCATATATTTT.